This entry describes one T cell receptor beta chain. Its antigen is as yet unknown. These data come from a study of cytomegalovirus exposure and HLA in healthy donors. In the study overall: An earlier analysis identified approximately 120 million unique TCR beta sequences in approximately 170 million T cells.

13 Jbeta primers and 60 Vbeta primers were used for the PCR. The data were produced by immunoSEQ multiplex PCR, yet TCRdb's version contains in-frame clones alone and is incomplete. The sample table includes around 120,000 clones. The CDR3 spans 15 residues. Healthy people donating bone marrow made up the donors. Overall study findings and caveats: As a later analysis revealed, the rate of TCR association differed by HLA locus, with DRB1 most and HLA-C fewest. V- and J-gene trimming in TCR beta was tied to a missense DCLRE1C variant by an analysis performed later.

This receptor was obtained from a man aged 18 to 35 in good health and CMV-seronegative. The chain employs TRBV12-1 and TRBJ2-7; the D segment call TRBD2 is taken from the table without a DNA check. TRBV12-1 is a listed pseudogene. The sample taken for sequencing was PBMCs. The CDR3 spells CASSPTPGGSYEQYF. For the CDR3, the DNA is TGTGCCAGCAGCCCGACCCCGGGGGGATCCTACGAGCAGTACTTC.